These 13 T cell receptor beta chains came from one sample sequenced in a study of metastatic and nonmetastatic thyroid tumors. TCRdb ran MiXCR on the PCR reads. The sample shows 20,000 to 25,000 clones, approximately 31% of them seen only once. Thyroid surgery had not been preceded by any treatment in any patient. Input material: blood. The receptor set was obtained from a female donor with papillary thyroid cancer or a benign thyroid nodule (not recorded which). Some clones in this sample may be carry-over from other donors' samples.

CDR3 coding DNA: TGCAGTGCTGTTAGGACCTCCTACGAGCAGTACTTC. It translates to CSAVRTSYEQYF. The rearrangement uses TRBV20-1 and TRBJ2-7, with D uncertain. There are 12 residues in the CDR3. Germline values: CDR1 DFQATT, CDR2 SNEGSKA (reference sequence). V lost 5 bases, J lost 0 bases, and 8 bases lay in between.

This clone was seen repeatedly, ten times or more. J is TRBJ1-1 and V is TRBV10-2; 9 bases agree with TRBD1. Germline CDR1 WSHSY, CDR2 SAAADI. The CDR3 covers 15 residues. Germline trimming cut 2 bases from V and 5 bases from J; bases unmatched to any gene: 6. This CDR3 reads CASSEPDRGRTEAFF. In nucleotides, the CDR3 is TGCGCCAGCAGTGAGCCCGACAGGGGGAGGACTGAAGCTTTCTTT.

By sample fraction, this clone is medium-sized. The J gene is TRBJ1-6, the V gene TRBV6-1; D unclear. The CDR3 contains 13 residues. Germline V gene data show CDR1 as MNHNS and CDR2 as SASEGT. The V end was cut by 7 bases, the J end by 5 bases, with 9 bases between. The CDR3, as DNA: TGTGCCAGCAAGAGGACGGATAATTCACCCCTCCACTTT. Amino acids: CASKRTDNSPLHF.

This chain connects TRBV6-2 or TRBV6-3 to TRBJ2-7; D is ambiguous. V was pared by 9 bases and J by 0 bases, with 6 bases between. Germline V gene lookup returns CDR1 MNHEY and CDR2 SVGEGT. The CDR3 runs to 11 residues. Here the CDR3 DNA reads TGTGCCAGTGGAAGCTCCTACGAGCAGTACTTC. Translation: CASGSSYEQYF.

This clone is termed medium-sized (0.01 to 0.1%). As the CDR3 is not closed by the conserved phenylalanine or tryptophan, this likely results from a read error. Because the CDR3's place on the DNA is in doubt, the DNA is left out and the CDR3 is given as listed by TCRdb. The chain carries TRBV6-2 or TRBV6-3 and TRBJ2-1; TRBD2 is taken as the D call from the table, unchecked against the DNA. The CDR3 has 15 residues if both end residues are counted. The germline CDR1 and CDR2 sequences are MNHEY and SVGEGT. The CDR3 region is CASRALAGALAGATL.

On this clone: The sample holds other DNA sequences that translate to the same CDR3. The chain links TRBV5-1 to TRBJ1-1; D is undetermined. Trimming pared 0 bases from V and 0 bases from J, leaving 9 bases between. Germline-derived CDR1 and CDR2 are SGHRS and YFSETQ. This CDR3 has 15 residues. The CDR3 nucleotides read TGCGCCAGCAGCTTGGGGGGTGGGCTGAACACTGAAGCTTTCTTT. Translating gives CASSLGGGLNTEAFF.

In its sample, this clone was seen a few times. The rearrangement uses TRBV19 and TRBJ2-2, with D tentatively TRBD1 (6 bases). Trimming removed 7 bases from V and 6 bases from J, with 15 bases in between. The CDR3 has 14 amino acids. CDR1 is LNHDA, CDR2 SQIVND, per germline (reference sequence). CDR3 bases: TGTGCCAGTACGAAGGGGGTGAGGGCCGGGGAGCTGTTTTTT. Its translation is CASTKGVRAGELFF.

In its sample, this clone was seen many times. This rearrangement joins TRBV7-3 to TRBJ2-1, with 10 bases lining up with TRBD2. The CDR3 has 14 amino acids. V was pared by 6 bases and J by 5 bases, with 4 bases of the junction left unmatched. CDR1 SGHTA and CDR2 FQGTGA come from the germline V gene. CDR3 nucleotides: TGTGCCAGCAGACTAGCGGGATTACACAATGAGCAGTTCTTC. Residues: CASRLAGLHNEQFF. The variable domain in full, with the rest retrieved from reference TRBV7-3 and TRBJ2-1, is GAGVSQTPSNKVTEKGKYVELRCDPISGHTALYWYRQSLGQGPEFLIYFQGTGAADDSGLPNDRFFAVRPEGSVSTLKIQRTERGDSAVYLCASRLAGLHNEQFFGPGTRLTVL.

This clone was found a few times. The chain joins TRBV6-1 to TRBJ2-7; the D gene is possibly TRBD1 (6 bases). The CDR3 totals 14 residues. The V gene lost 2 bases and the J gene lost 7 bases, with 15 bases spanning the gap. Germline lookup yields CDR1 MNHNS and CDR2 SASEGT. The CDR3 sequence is CASSEQGHRGEQYF. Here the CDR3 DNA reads TGTGCCAGCAGTGAACAGGGGCACCGGGGAGAGCAGTACTTC.

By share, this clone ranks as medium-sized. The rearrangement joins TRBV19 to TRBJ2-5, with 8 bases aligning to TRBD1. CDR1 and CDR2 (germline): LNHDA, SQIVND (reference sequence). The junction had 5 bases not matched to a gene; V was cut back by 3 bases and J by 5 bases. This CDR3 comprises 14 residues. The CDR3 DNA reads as TGTGCCAGTAGTATTGGTCAGGGGGCTGAGACCCAGTACTTC. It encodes CASSIGQGAETQYF.

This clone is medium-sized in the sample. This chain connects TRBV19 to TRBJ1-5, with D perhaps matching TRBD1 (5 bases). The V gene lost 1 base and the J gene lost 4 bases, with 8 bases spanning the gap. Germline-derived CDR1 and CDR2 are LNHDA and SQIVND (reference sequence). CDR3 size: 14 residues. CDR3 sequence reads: CASSIAGRNQPQHF. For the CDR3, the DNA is TGTGCCAGTAGTATAGCAGGGAGAAATCAGCCCCAGCATTTT.

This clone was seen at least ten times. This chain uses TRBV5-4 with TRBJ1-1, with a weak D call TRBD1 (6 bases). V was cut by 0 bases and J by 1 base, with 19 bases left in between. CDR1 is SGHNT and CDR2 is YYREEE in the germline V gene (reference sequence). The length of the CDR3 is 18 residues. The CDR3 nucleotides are TGTGCCAGCAGCTTGGTGAGGAGATCGGGGGCGCCGAACACTGAAGCTTTCTTT. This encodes CASSLVRRSGAPNTEAFF.

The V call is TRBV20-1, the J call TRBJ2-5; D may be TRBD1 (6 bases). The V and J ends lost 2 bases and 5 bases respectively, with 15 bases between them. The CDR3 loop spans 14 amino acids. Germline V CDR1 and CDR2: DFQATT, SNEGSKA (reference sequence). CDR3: CSARRLGAWETQYF. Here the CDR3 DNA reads TGCAGTGCTAGAAGGTTGGGGGCATGGGAGACCCAGTACTTC.